This T cell receptor beta chain was captured in a study of cytomegalovirus exposure and HLA in healthy donors. Turning to the study itself: The same platform was used for the roughly 120 validation repertoires as for the roughly 670 first-cohort repertoires, as reported in a later analysis.

Study findings and constraints: Subsequent analysis of the roughly 120 validation repertoires found a tendency for first-cohort TCR clusters to co-occur.

The V and J ends lost 6 bases and 2 bases, in that order; junction bases with no gene match: 8. The CDR3 loop spans 15 amino acids. Germline CDR1 is MNHNY and CDR2 is SVGAGI (reference sequence). Of note for this clone: Antigen: not known.

Some clones are missing from TCRdb's copy, which holds only in-frame ones; the method was immunoSEQ multiplex PCR. The sample records about 88,000 clones, 95% to 97% being singletons. This sequence originates from a man between 18 and 29 years old in good health and CMV-seronegative. The sequenced sample was PBMCs. The chain recombines TRBV6-6 with TRBJ2-3; 7 bases line up with TRBD2. The CDR3 spells CASRDGLVYTDTQYF. In DNA form, the CDR3 reads TGTGCCAGCAGGGACGGACTAGTTTACACAGATACGCAGTATTTT.